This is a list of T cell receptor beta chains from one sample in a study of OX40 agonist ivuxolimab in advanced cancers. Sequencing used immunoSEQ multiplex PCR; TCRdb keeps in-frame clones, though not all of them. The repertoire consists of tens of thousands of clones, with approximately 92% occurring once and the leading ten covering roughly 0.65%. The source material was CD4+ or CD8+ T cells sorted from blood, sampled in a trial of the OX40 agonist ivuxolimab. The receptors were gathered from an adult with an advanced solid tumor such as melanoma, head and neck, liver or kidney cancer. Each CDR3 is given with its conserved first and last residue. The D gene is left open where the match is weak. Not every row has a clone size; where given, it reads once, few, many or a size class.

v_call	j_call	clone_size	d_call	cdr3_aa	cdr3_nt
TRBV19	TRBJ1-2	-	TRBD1	CASTIDRGRNYGYTF	TGTGCCAGTACCATCGACAGGGGACGAAACTATGGCTACACCTTC
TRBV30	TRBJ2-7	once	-	CAWSVGVGYEQYF	TGTGCCTGGAGTGTTGGCGTAGGCTACGAGCAGTACTTC
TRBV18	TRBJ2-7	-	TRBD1	CASSRRDSYEQYF	TGTGCCAGCTCGCGCCGGGACAGCTACGAGCAGTACTTC
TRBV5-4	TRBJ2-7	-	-	CASSPGHSSTYEQYF	TGTGCCAGCAGCCCGGGACACTCTTCAACCTACGAGCAGTACTTC
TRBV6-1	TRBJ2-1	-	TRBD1	CASSEGQGAGEQFF	TGTGCCAGCAGTGAAGGACAGGGGGCGGGTGAGCAGTTCTTC
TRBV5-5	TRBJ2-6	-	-	CASSLAWAGGPGANVLTF	TGTGCCAGCAGCTTGGCCTGGGCAGGGGGGCCTGGGGCCAACGTCCTGACTTTC
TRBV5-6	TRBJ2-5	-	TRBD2	CASGRGTQYF	TGTGCCAGCGGGAGGGGGACCCAGTACTTC
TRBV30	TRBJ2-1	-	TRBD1	CAWRQTGGFDNEQFF	TGTGCCTGGAGGCAAACAGGGGGTTTTGACAATGAGCAGTTCTTC
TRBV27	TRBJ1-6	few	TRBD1	CASSPRPGQGSPPLHF	TGTGCCAGCAGTCCTAGGCCGGGACAGGGTAGTCCACCCCTCCACTTT
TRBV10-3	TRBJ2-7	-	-	CAISAESSYEQYF	TGTGCCATCAGTGCCGAGAGCTCCTACGAGCAGTACTTC
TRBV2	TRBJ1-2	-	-	CASSTDSNYGYTF	TGTGCCAGCAGTACGGACTCTAACTATGGCTACACCTTC
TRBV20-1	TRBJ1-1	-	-	CSASRNTEAFF	TGCAGTGCTAGTAGGAACACTGAAGCTTTCTTT
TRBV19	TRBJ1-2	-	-	CASSNLGGDNYGYTF	TGTGCCAGTAGTAATTTGGGGGGCGACAACTATGGCTACACCTTC
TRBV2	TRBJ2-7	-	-	CASSDRVLSGQYF	TGTGCCAGCAGTGATCGGGTCCTCTCCGGGCAGTACTTC
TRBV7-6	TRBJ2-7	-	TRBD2	CASSLGKQASGKAYEQYF	TGTGCCAGCAGCTTAGGGAAACAAGCTAGCGGGAAAGCCTACGAGCAGTACTTC
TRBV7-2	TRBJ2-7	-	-	CASSLARTSSYEQYF	TGTGCCAGCAGCTTAGCCCGAACTTCCTCATACGAGCAGTACTTC
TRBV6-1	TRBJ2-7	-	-	CASSEALRSGRSYEQYF	TGTGCCAGCAGTGAAGCGCTTCGGTCAGGGAGGTCCTACGAGCAGTACTTC
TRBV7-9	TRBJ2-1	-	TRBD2	CASSSRIAGGTYNEQFF	TGTGCCAGCAGCTCCCGGATAGCGGGAGGGACCTACAATGAGCAGTTCTTC
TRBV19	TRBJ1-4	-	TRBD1	CASSADRGNEKLFF	TGTGCCAGTAGTGCGGACAGGGGGAATGAAAAACTGTTTTTT
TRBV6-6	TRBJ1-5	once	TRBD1	CASTGGTGGAQPQHF	TGTGCCAGCACGGGGGGGACAGGGGGCGCTCAGCCCCAGCATTTT
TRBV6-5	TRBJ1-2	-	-	CASSRLSQGWGYTF	TGTGCCAGCAGTCGACTCTCACAGGGCTGGGGCTACACCTTC
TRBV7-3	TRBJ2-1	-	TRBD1	CASSTGQGLNEQFF	TGTGCCAGCAGCACGGGACAGGGCCTCAATGAGCAGTTCTTC
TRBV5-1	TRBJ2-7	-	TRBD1	CASSPSGTGGREQYF	TGCGCCAGCAGCCCCTCCGGGACAGGGGGGCGCGAGCAGTACTTC
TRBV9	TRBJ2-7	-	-	CASSVTGSSYEQYF	TGTGCCAGCAGCGTGACGGGTAGCTCCTACGAGCAGTACTTC
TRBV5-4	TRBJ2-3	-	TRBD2	CASSLLSGGGTDTQYF	TGTGCCAGCAGCCTCCTGAGCGGGGGGGGCACAGATACGCAGTATTTT
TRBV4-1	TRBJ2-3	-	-	CASSLRTATDTQYF	TGCGCCAGCAGCCTCCGGACTGCCACAGATACGCAGTATTTT
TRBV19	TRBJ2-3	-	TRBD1	CASSDRGSDTQYF	TGTGCCAGTAGTGACAGGGGGTCAGATACGCAGTATTTT
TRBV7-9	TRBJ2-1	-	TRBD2	CASSPGLALGEQFF	TGTGCCAGCAGTCCTGGACTAGCACTCGGTGAGCAGTTCTTC
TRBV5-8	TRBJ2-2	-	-	CASSLGATSTGELFF	TGTGCCAGCAGCTTGGGGGCGACAAGCACCGGGGAGCTGTTTTTT
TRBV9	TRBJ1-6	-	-	CASSKGTPSDSPLHF	TGTGCCAGCTCCAAAGGGACCCCATCCGACTCACCCCTCCACTTT
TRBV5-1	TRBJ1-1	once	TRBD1	CASSLGQGASEAFF	TGCGCCAGCAGCCTGGGACAGGGGGCTTCTGAAGCTTTCTTT
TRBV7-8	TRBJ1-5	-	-	CASSIGQGGGQPQHF	TGTGCCAGCAGCATCGGGCAGGGAGGGGGTCAGCCCCAGCATTTT
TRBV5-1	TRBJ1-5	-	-	CASSTTGEGNQPQHF	TGCGCCAGCAGCACCACAGGTGAGGGCAATCAGCCCCAGCATTTT
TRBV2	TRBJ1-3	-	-	CASKDGVSGNTIYF	TGTGCCAGCAAAGACGGTGTCTCTGGAAACACCATATATTTT
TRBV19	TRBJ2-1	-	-	CASIRGSGYNEQFF	TGTGCCAGTATTCGAGGGAGTGGTTACAATGAGCAGTTCTTC
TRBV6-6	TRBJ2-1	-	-	CASSYNRQTSYNEQFF	TGTGCCAGCAGTTATAATCGCCAGACGTCCTACAATGAGCAGTTCTTC
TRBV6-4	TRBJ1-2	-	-	CASSASWGLGYGYTF	TGTGCCAGCAGTGCTTCTTGGGGGTTAGGATATGGCTACACCTTC
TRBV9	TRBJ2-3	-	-	CASSVDPRSTDTQYF	TGTGCCAGCAGCGTAGACCCTCGGAGCACAGATACGCAGTATTTT
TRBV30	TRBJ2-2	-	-	CALRNGAGELFF	TGTGCTTTACGTAACGGGGCCGGGGAGCTGTTTTTT
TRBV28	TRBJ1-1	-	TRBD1	CASSPTPQGARVGTEAFF	TGTGCCAGCAGCCCTACCCCCCAGGGGGCAAGGGTGGGTACTGAAGCTTTCTTT
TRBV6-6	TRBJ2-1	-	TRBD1	CASSFGTADGEQFF	TGTGCCAGCAGTTTCGGGACAGCAGATGGGGAGCAGTTCTTC
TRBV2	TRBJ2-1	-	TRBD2	CASKGTSGYNEQFF	TGTGCCAGCAAAGGGACTAGCGGCTACAATGAGCAGTTCTTC
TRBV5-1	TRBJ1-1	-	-	CASSLGLRGTEAFF	TGCGCCAGCAGCTTGGGTCTAAGGGGCACTGAAGCTTTCTTT
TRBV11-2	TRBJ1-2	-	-	CASRQFTGGRGYTF	TGTGCCAGCAGGCAGTTCACCGGGGGGAGAGGCTACACCTTC
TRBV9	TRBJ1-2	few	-	CASSARGQGSYGYTF	TGTGCCAGCAGCGCCAGGGGCCAGGGGAGCTATGGCTACACCTTC
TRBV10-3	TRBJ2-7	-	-	CAISESRQGVGSFEQYF	TGTGCCATCAGTGAGTCTCGGCAGGGAGTCGGTTCGTTCGAGCAGTACTTC
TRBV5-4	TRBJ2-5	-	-	CASSLVGTKETQYF	TGTGCCAGCAGCTTGGTAGGGACGAAAGAGACCCAGTACTTC
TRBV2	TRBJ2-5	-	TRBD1	CASSGQDQETQYF	TGTGCCAGCAGCGGACAGGACCAAGAGACCCAGTACTTC
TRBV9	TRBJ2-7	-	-	CASSGGGSPSVLKF	TGTGCCAGCAGCGGTGGGGGCAGTCCCTCCGTTCTCAAATTC
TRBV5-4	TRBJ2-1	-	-	CASSSEGGREQFF	TGTGCCAGCAGCTCGGAAGGAGGGCGTGAGCAGTTCTTC
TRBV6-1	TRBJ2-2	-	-	CARRQDYTGELFF	TGTGCCAGGCGACAGGATTACACCGGGGAGCTGTTTTTT
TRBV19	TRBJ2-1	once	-	CASSIAGGTNEQFF	TGTGCCAGTAGTATAGCGGGCGGGACCAATGAGCAGTTCTTC
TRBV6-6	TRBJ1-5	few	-	CASSAPGNQPQHF	TGTGCCAGCAGTGCCCCAGGAAATCAGCCCCAGCATTTT
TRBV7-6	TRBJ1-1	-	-	CASSLVGGNTEAFF	TGTGCCAGCAGCTTAGTGGGAGGGAACACTGAAGCTTTCTTT
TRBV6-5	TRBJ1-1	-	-	CASKRYRGEAFF	TGTGCCAGCAAAAGGTACCGGGGTGAAGCTTTCTTT
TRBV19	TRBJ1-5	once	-	CASSVRGVQPQHF	TGTGCCAGTAGTGTCAGGGGTGTTCAGCCCCAGCATTTT
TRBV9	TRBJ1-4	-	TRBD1	CASSGTGARDEKLFF	TGTGCCAGCAGCGGGACAGGGGCGAGAGATGAAAAACTGTTTTTT
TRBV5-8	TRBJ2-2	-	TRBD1	CASRDRTGAGELFF	TGTGCCAGCAGGGATCGGACAGGGGCCGGGGAGCTGTTTTTT
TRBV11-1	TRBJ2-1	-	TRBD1	CAIGQGLYNEQFF	TGTGCCATTGGACAGGGGTTATACAATGAGCAGTTCTTC
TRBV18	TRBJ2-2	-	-	CASSPIPGSDGELFF	TGTGCCAGCTCACCAATTCCGGGTTCGGACGGGGAGCTGTTTTTT